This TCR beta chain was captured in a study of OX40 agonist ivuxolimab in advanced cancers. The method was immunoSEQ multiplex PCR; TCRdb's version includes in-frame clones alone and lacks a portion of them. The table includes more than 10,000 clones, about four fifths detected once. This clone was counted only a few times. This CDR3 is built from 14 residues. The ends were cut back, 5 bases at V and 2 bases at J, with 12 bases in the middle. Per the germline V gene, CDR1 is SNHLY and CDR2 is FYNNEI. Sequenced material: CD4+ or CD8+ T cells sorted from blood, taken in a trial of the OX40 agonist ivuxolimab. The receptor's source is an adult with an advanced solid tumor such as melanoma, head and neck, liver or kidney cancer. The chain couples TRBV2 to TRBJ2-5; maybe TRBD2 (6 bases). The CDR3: CASSYSGLQETQYF. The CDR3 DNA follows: TGTGCCAGCAGTTACTCGGGACTGCAAGAGACCCAGTACTTC.